Listed below are T cell receptor beta chains from one sample, sequenced in a study of blood T cell repertoires in COVID-19. Generated by immunoSEQ multiplex PCR, the TCRdb table keeps only in-frame clones and is missing some. The sample lists 60,000 to 70,000 clones, about 82% occurring once. The sample was peripheral blood. The source of these receptors is a human donor in a cohort sampled during active COVID-19. CDR3s leave out the opening cysteine and the closing phenylalanine or tryptophan. The D gene is left open where the match is weak.

V: TRBV4-3
D: -
J: TRBJ1-6
CDR3: ASSQVSDSDYNSPLH

V: TRBV2
D: -
J: TRBJ2-2
CDR3: AGGGRGRNTGELF

V: TRBV7-9
D: -
J: TRBJ1-3
CDR3: ASSLVAGQRHTIY

V: TRBV5-5
D: -
J: TRBJ1-1
CDR3: ASSLIRGLNTEAF

V: TRBV7-3
D: -
J: TRBJ2-1
CDR3: ASSPPGQSSYNEQF

V: TRBV20-1
D: -
J: TRBJ2-1
CDR3: SASSNEQF

V: TRBV3-1/TRBV3-2
D: TRBD1
J: TRBJ2-7
CDR3: ASSPGQGMEQY

V: TRBV5-8
D: -
J: TRBJ1-6
CDR3: ASSFNYSPLH

V: TRBV5-1
D: -
J: TRBJ1-2
CDR3: ASSLGLGAPGYT

V: TRBV24-1
D: TRBD1
J: TRBJ2-1
CDR3: ATSDPGQYSNEQF

V: TRBV5-6
D: -
J: TRBJ2-3
CDR3: ASSPRGRGPLGDTQY

V: TRBV12-3/TRBV12-4
D: -
J: TRBJ1-2
CDR3: ASMGGNYGYT

V: TRBV7-9
D: TRBD2
J: TRBJ2-1
CDR3: ASSDRGGPRAEQF

V: TRBV3-1/TRBV3-2
D: -
J: TRBJ2-4
CDR3: ASSREGDSKNIQY

V: TRBV19
D: TRBD2
J: TRBJ2-7
CDR3: ASSPGTSGYEQY

V: TRBV2
D: TRBD2
J: TRBJ2-1
CDR3: ASRGTHGGDEQF

V: TRBV19
D: -
J: TRBJ1-5
CDR3: ASSHRTADSNQPQH

V: TRBV3-1/TRBV3-2
D: -
J: TRBJ1-2
CDR3: ASSHRGGSKDGYT

V: TRBV11-2
D: TRBD1
J: TRBJ1-2
CDR3: ASSSGGRRSYT

V: TRBV19
D: TRBD1
J: TRBJ1-5
CDR3: ATNDRGLSQPQH

V: TRBV16
D: -
J: TRBJ1-2
CDR3: ASSQGATKSNYGYT

V: TRBV18
D: -
J: TRBJ1-1
CDR3: ASSPRAGRRDTEAF

V: TRBV28
D: TRBD1
J: TRBJ1-3
CDR3: ASGTGRNTIY

V: TRBV28
D: TRBD1
J: TRBJ1-2
CDR3: ASREGQGGFYGYT

V: TRBV4-2
D: TRBD2
J: TRBJ2-3
CDR3: ASSRSLSRGFLTDTQY

V: TRBV5-4
D: TRBD2
J: TRBJ2-7
CDR3: ASSDGLAGPYEQY

V: TRBV7-2
D: TRBD1
J: TRBJ1-4
CDR3: ASSLIGTGGESREKLF

V: TRBV11-2
D: -
J: TRBJ1-4
CDR3: ASSQGSGSRPGEKLF

V: TRBV2
D: -
J: TRBJ1-6
CDR3: ASTGGRGSPPYNSPLH

V: TRBV7-9
D: TRBD2
J: TRBJ2-7
CDR3: ASSHGEGGFRTYEQY

V: TRBV29-1
D: -
J: TRBJ1-1
CDR3: SVSTGFRAF

V: TRBV5-1
D: TRBD1
J: TRBJ1-5
CDR3: ASSFGQGNQPQH

V: TRBV11-3
D: -
J: TRBJ2-1
CDR3: ASSLRHFSYNEQF

V: TRBV27
D: -
J: TRBJ1-2
CDR3: ASSGGGVDYGYT

V: TRBV29-1
D: -
J: TRBJ1-2
CDR3: SVVGEPNYGYT

V: TRBV7-2
D: -
J: TRBJ1-2
CDR3: ASSLEAGGSRYT

V: TRBV2
D: TRBD2
J: TRBJ2-5
CDR3: ASISGVSGTQY

V: TRBV6-5
D: -
J: TRBJ2-1
CDR3: AVGTVAYNEQF

V: TRBV6-2/TRBV6-3
D: -
J: TRBJ2-3
CDR3: ASSPRGRPTDTQY

V: TRBV4-1
D: TRBD2
J: TRBJ2-7
CDR3: ASSLRTSGLDEQY

V: TRBV30
D: -
J: TRBJ2-1
CDR3: AWRARPGYEQF

V: TRBV7-8
D: -
J: TRBJ2-7
CDR3: ASSYNRLTYEQY

V: TRBV6-1
D: -
J: TRBJ1-2
CDR3: ASSEVPRTDYGYT

V: TRBV21-1
D: -
J: TRBJ2-6
CDR3: ASSTLSKTCSGANVLT

V: TRBV28
D: -
J: TRBJ1-2
CDR3: ASSSRVYT

V: TRBV19
D: TRBD2
J: TRBJ2-3
CDR3: ASSIGLAGGSDTQY

V: TRBV28
D: TRBD1
J: TRBJ1-1
CDR3: ASRTGQGGAEAF

V: TRBV19
D: TRBD2
J: TRBJ2-3
CDR3: ASSPGGQGRADTQY

V: TRBV7-6
D: -
J: TRBJ2-7
CDR3: ASSLATPLSEVIYEQY

V: TRBV6-5
D: TRBD1
J: TRBJ1-2
CDR3: ASSNDRGYGYT

V: TRBV7-2
D: TRBD1
J: TRBJ1-5
CDR3: ASSLTGSNQPQH

V: TRBV27
D: -
J: TRBJ1-1
CDR3: ASKGSQGLNTEAF

V: TRBV3-1/TRBV3-2
D: TRBD1
J: TRBJ2-7
CDR3: ASSQGTGFREQY

V: TRBV4-3
D: -
J: TRBJ2-7
CDR3: ASSHRLHYEQY

V: TRBV15
D: -
J: TRBJ2-7
CDR3: ATSRDRRVTGYEQY